The entry below gives a single TCR beta chain sequence along with its context. Its antigen is unidentified. RNA transcripts gave rise to amplified TCR beta CDR3 regions. With the HTBI primer set, the TCR CDR3 went through a first round of RT-PCR. TCRdb re-called the multiplex PCR reads through MiXCR, storing one row per CDR3 protein. Of about 500,000 distinct CDR3 sequences listed, about 16% were seen once; the top ten hold over 25%. Ophthalmopathy patients had moderate-to-severe active disease, CAS ≥3, NOSPECS ≥4, and disease duration under 3 months. The source of the sample is a study of T cells in Graves' hyperthyroidism and ophthalmopathy. Study background: Staff took peripheral blood when the initial diagnosis was made, before any treatment began. Study-level results: Ophthalmopathy got predicted by the model a median around six months before its onset.

Sequenced sample: blood. The TCR comes from a woman in her 30s with Graves' ophthalmopathy.

The CDR3 spells CASKTGTLRFANTGELFF. The CDR3 coding sequence is TGTGCCAGCAAAACCGGGACACTTCGATTCGCGAACACCGGGGAGCTGTTTTTT. This rearrangement joins TRBV2 to TRBJ2-2; the D gene is possibly TRBD1 (6 bases). V lost 7 bases and J 0 bases, leaving 21 bases between the germline ends. The CDR3 runs 18 residues. The germline V gene encodes CDR1 SNHLY and CDR2 FYNNEI.